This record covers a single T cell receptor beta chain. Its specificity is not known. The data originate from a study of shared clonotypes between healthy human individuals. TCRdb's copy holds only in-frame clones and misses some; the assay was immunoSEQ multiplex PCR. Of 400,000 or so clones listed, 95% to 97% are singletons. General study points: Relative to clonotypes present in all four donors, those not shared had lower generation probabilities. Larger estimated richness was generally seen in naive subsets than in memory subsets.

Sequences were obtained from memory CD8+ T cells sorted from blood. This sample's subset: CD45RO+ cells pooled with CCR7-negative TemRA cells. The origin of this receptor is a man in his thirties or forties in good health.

As DNA, the CDR3 is TGTGCCAGCAGCCTGGGGTTGGGGCAGTACTTC. It specifies CASSLGLGQYF. V usage is TRBV11-2 and J usage is TRBJ2-7; D gene unclear. Germline V CDR1 and CDR2: SGHAT, FQNNGV. V shed 5 bases and J shed 9 bases, with 11 bases lying between them. The CDR3 contains 11 residues.